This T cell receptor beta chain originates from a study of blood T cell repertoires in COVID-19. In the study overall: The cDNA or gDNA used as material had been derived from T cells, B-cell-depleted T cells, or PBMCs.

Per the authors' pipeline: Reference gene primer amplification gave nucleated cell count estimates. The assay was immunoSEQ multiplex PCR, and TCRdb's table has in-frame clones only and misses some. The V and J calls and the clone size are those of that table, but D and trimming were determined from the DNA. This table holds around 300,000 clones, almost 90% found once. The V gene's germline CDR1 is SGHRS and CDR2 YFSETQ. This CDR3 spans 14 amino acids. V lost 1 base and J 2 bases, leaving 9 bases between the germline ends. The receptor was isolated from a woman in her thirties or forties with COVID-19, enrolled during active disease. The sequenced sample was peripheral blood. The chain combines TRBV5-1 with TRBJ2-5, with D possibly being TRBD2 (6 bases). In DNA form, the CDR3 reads TGCGCCAGCAGCTTGTCGGGGGAGCAAGAGACCCAGTACTTC. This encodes CASSLSGEQETQYF.